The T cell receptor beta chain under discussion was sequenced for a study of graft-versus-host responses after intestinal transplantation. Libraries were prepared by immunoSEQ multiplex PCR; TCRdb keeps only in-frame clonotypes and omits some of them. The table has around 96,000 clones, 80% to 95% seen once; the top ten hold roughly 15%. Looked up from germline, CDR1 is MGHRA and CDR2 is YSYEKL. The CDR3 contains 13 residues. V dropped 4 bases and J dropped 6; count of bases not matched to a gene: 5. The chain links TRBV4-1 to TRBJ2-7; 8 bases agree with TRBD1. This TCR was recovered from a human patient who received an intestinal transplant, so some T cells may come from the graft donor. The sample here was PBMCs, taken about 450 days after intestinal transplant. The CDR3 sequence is CASSLGQGGEQYF. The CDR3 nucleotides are TGCGCCAGCAGCCTCGGACAGGGTGGCGAGCAGTACTTC.